The 13 T cell receptor beta chains reported below all come from one sample, sequenced in a study of blood T cell repertoires in COVID-19. Using immunoSEQ multiplex PCR, the repertoire was profiled, and TCRdb retains in-frame clones only, with some absent. The table includes about 260,000 clones, more than 75% detected once. The sample consisted of peripheral blood. The origin of the receptors is a woman aged 45 to 65 with acute or convalescent COVID-19.

The J gene is TRBJ2-1, the V gene TRBV20-1; D is ambiguous. CDR1 DFQATT and CDR2 SNEGSKA come from the germline V gene (reference sequence). Trimming pared 3 bases from V and 0 bases from J, leaving 18 bases between. This CDR3 has 17 amino acids. CDR3 sequence: CSASMQLAASSYNEQFF. In nucleotides, the CDR3 is TGCAGTGCTAGTATGCAGCTGGCGGCTAGCTCCTACAATGAGCAGTTCTTC.

The chain uses TRBV7-9 and TRBJ2-7, with 9 bases identical to TRBD2. CDR1 is SEHNR and CDR2 is FQNEAQ in the germline V gene (reference sequence). Unmatched junction bases numbered 8, after V lost 4 bases and J lost 1 base. There are 16 residues in the CDR3. The CDR3 DNA follows: TGTGCCAGCAGCTCCTTTGGAGCGGGAGGTTCCTACGAGCAGTACTTC. Amino acids: CASSSFGAGGSYEQYF.

This chain uses TRBV4-2 with TRBJ2-1; 15 nucleotides match TRBD2. V was clipped by 4 bases and J by 7 bases; unmatched bases: 5. The CDR3 covers 16 residues. Germline-derived CDR1 and CDR2 are LGHNA and YNFKEQ. The CDR3: CASSRLGLAGGNEQFF. In DNA form, the CDR3 reads TGTGCCAGCAGCCGCTTAGGACTAGCGGGAGGGAATGAGCAGTTCTTC.

The genes are TRBV5-1 and TRBJ2-2; the match to TRBD1 covers 9 bases. CDR3 length: 15 amino acids. From germline, CDR1 is SGHRS and CDR2 YFSETQ. V shed 4 bases and J 7 bases; nucleotides not matched to a gene: 8. The CDR3: CASSPTGQGIGELFF. The CDR3 coding sequence is TGCGCCAGCAGCCCAACGGGACAGGGTATCGGGGAGCTGTTTTTT. Supplemented by reference TRBV5-1 and TRBJ2-2, the full variable domain reads KAGVTQTPRYLIKTRGQQVTLSCSPISGHRSVSWYQQTPGQGLQFLFEYFSETQRNKGNFPGRFSGRQFSNSRSEMNVSTLELGDSALYLCASSPTGQGIGELFFGEGSRLTVL.

CDR3 loop: CAIRGEGKAEAFF. The DNA for the CDR3 is TGTGCCATCAGGGGGGAGGGTAAGGCTGAAGCTTTCTTT. The rearrangement links TRBV10-3 to TRBJ1-1; perhaps TRBD1 as D (5 bases). In germline, CDR1 is ENHRY, CDR2 SYGVKD. The CDR3 extends over 13 amino acids. V gave up 6 bases and J gave up 6 bases, with 14 bases separating them.

V usage is TRBV18 and J usage is TRBJ1-2; 9 bases agree with TRBD1. Germline values: CDR1 KGHSH, CDR2 LQKENI. The length of the CDR3 is 15 residues. The V segment lost 4 bases and the J segment 2 bases; nucleotides outside the gene matches: 5. The CDR3 spells CASSLGQGTNYGYTF. CDR3 coding DNA: TGTGCCAGCTCACTGGGACAGGGAACAAACTATGGCTACACCTTC.

The chain carries TRBV18 and TRBJ1-2, with a possible D match to TRBD1 (6 bases). The germline V gene has CDR1 KGHSH and CDR2 LQKENI. The ends were cut back, 3 bases at V and 1 base at J, with 18 bases in the middle. The CDR3 is 17 residues long. Here the CDR3 reads CASSPNPIGGGNYGYTF. The CDR3 nucleotides read TGTGCCAGCTCACCCAACCCTATAGGGGGGGGTAACTATGGCTACACCTTC. Full variable domain (outside the CDR3, taken from reference TRBV18 and TRBJ1-2): NAGVMQNPRHLVRRRGQEARLRCSPMKGHSHVYWYRQLPEEGLKFMVYLQKENIIDESGMPKERFSAEFPKEGPSILRIQQVVRGDSAAYFCASSPNPIGGGNYGYTFGSGTRLTVV.

The V and J genes are TRBV28 and TRBJ2-3; D not resolved. V lost 2 bases, J lost 2 bases, and 8 bases lay in between. This CDR3 region has 14 residues. From germline, CDR1 is MDHEN and CDR2 SYDVKM. The CDR3: CASSLGGNTDTQYF. DNA for the CDR3: TGTGCCAGCAGTTTAGGCGGAAACACAGATACGCAGTATTTT.

This clone was observed a few times. This chain's CDR3 is CASSPLWDRYF. DNA of the CDR3: TGTGCCAGCAGTCCCCTGTGGGACAGGTACTTC. This chain links TRBV2 with TRBJ2-7; 7 bases are a match to TRBD1. The ends lost 5 bases at V and 12 bases at J; junction bases unmatched: 7. The CDR3 totals 11 residues. Germline V lookup: CDR1 SNHLY, CDR2 FYNNEI.

The chain has TRBV27 and TRBJ2-1, with 13 bases lining up with TRBD2. The CDR3 loop spans 14 amino acids. Trimming removed 5 bases from V and 9 bases from J; junction bases left unmatched: 4. The germline V gene has CDR1 MNHEY and CDR2 SMNVEV (reference sequence). The CDR3 DNA reads as TGTGCCAGCAGTGGACTAGCGGGAGTCCTTGAGCAGTTCTTC. Protein sequence: CASSGLAGVLEQFF.

The J gene is TRBJ1-1, the V gene TRBV27; 8 bases agree with TRBD1. With 5 bases clipped from V and 0 bases from J, the junction kept 8 bases outside the gene matches. The germline V gene has CDR1 MNHEY and CDR2 SMNVEV (reference sequence). CDR3 length equals 16 residues. CDR3 sequence (DNA): TGTGCCAGCAGTACCTGGGGACAGGCCGTGAACACTGAAGCTTTCTTT. Its translation is CASSTWGQAVNTEAFF.

This chain links TRBV28 with TRBJ1-2, with D unresolved. This CDR3 region has 12 residues. V lost 2 bases and J lost 6, with 7 bases in between. Germline-derived CDR1 and CDR2 are MDHEN and SYDVKM. The DNA of the CDR3 is TGTGCCAGCAGTTTAACGGGAAATGGCTACACCTTC. It yields the protein CASSLTGNGYTF.

The rearrangement links TRBV27 to TRBJ2-1; 8 bases match TRBD2. Looked up from germline, CDR1 is MNHEY and CDR2 is SMNVEV (reference sequence). V lost 5 bases, J lost 5 bases, and 17 bases stayed unmatched. The length of the CDR3 is 18 residues. The CDR3: CASSPYKTSSGFHNEQFF. CDR3 nucleotides: TGTGCCAGCAGTCCCTATAAAACCTCTAGCGGGTTTCACAATGAGCAGTTCTTC.